The 4 T cell receptor beta chains below come from one sample, sequenced in a study of response to subunit inactivated influenza vaccine (dated by TCRdb to the late 2010s). Receptor amplification or capture employed RT-PCR. Instrument on record: Illumina HiSeq 2500. The public reads were reprocessed in TCRdb via fastp at Q25 and MiXCR, keeping in-frame beta chains. When rows share a CDR3 protein, they turn into one entry using the most common DNA and genes. Within this sample are about 160,000 distinct CDR3 sequences, with roughly 10% of them counted one time only. Clones ranked in the top ten supply under 15% of the sample. Per the publication, the time point label means: around 45 days after influenza vaccine administration. Material: non-naive T cells sorted from PBMCs, obtained more than 35 days after vaccination. In the paper's terms, the cell subset or site label means: memory T cell fraction. These receptors all come from a man over 45 who received an inactivated influenza vaccine. Donor details come from another sample of the same person, matched by shared clones.

The chain uses TRBV5-1 and TRBJ2-1, with TRBD1 as a possible D gene (6 bases). V lost 3 bases to trimming and J lost 0 bases, with 13 bases between them. CDR3 length equals 16 residues. Germline CDR1 reads SGHRS; CDR2 reads YFSETQ. CDR3: CASSSRGLSSYNEQFF. CDR3 coding DNA: TGCGCCAGCAGCTCAAGGGGGTTGAGCTCCTACAATGAGCAGTTCTTC.

This clonotype was counted a few times. The V and J genes are TRBV3-1 and TRBJ2-5, with D perhaps matching TRBD2 (7 bases). Germline V CDR1 and CDR2: LGHDT, YNNKEL (reference sequence). Trimming cost V 3 bases and J 1 base, with 15 bases left between them. The CDR3 extends over 16 amino acids. The CDR3 DNA reads as TGTGCCAGCAGCCAGTCGATCGGGGGGCTCCAAGAGACCCAGTACTTC. This codes for CASSQSIGGLQETQYF.

V is TRBV7-2 and J is TRBJ2-7; 7 bases fit TRBD1. Germline CDR1 and CDR2: SGHTA and FQGNSA. Trimming removed 6 bases from V and 3 bases from J; junction bases left unmatched: 8. The CDR3 covers 14 residues. In DNA, the CDR3 is TGTGCCAGCAGTTTGGGGACAGCAAACTACGAGCAGTACTTC. Encoded protein: CASSLGTANYEQYF.

The chain recombines TRBV2 with TRBJ1-5; TRBD1 agrees at 9 bases. Trimming cost V 6 bases and J 5 bases; bases outside gene matches: 2. The CDR3 extends over 13 amino acids. CDR1 is SNHLY and CDR2 is FYNNEI in the germline V gene. The CDR3 sequence is CASRRDRDQPQHF. CDR3 coding DNA: TGTGCCAGCAGAAGGGACAGGGATCAGCCCCAGCATTTT.